What follows are 7 T cell receptor beta chains derived from one specimen sequenced in a study of shared clonotypes between healthy human individuals. TCRdb keeps only in-frame clones here, not all; method: immunoSEQ multiplex PCR. The sample shows about 2.4 million clones, 85% to 95% of them seen only once. Sequencing was performed on naive CD4+ T cells sorted from blood. Subset defined: CD45RA+ positively selected. The receptors were sampled from a man aged 18 to 30 in good health.

This CDR3 reads CASSFRGQGASPQHF. The CDR3 bases are TGTGCCAGCAGCTTCAGGGGTCAGGGAGCTTCGCCCCAGCATTTT. This chain uses TRBV7-2 with TRBJ1-5; D might be TRBD1 (6 bases). Trimming took off 3 bases at V and 9 bases at J, with 18 bases between the two ends. Germline V gives CDR1 SGHTA, CDR2 FQGNSA. This CDR3 has 15 amino acids.

The V call is TRBV27, the J call TRBJ1-4; D may be TRBD1 (6 bases). With 6 bases removed from V and 5 bases from J, the gap between germline ends came to 25 bases. From germline, CDR1 is MNHEY and CDR2 SMNVEV (reference sequence). This CDR3 is built from 18 residues. CDR3 amino acids: CASRYEPKYREGNEKLFF. The CDR3 coding sequence is TGTGCCAGCAGGTACGAGCCCAAATACAGGGAGGGGAATGAAAAACTGTTTTTT.

This clone appeared once. V gene TRBV7-9 combines with J gene TRBJ2-3, with D perhaps matching TRBD2 (6 bases). V was clipped by 7 bases and J by 4 bases, with 12 bases between them. The CDR3 is 13 amino acids. Germline loops: CDR1 SEHNR, CDR2 FQNEAQ (reference sequence). CDR3 in DNA: TGTGCCAGCACCTGGGGGGTTGCAGATACGCAGTATTTT. Protein sequence: CASTWGVADTQYF.

The rearrangement links TRBV18 to TRBJ2-5; 13 bases are shared with TRBD2. The CDR3 has 17 amino acids. Germline CDR1 is KGHSH and CDR2 is LQKENI. With V trimmed by 3 bases and J by 2 bases, 6 bases remained unmatched. CDR3 sequence reads: CASSPTTSGGFQETQYF. The DNA of the CDR3 is TGTGCCAGCTCACCGACGACTAGCGGGGGGTTTCAAGAGACCCAGTACTTC.

The genes are TRBV5-1 and TRBJ1-1; 7 bases match TRBD1. Unmatched junction bases numbered 6, after V lost 7 bases and J lost 3 bases. Germline-derived CDR1 and CDR2 are SGHRS and YFSETQ. The CDR3 contains 13 residues. DNA of the CDR3: TGCGCCAGCCGCGGACAGGAGGACACTGAAGCTTTCTTT. Its protein product is CASRGQEDTEAFF.

V gene TRBV9 combines with J gene TRBJ2-3; TRBD2 is a possible D gene (6 bases). The CDR3 has 17 amino acids. Per germline, CDR1 SGDLS and CDR2 YYNGEE. Trimming took off 0 bases at V and 5 bases at J, with 19 bases between the two ends. The CDR3 DNA follows: TGTGCCAGCAGCGTAGCTGTAGCGGTGGGAGCAGGAGATACGCAGTATTTT. This encodes CASSVAVAVGAGDTQYF.

The genes are TRBV9 and TRBJ1-5; 7 bases map to TRBD1. The V segment lost 3 bases and the J segment 2 bases; nucleotides outside the gene matches: 8. This CDR3 region has 16 residues. CDR1 is SGDLS and CDR2 is YYNGEE in the germline V gene. CDR3 residues: CASSGPPTGRNQPQHF. The CDR3 DNA sequence: TGTGCCAGCAGCGGCCCCCCGACAGGGCGCAATCAGCCCCAGCATTTT.